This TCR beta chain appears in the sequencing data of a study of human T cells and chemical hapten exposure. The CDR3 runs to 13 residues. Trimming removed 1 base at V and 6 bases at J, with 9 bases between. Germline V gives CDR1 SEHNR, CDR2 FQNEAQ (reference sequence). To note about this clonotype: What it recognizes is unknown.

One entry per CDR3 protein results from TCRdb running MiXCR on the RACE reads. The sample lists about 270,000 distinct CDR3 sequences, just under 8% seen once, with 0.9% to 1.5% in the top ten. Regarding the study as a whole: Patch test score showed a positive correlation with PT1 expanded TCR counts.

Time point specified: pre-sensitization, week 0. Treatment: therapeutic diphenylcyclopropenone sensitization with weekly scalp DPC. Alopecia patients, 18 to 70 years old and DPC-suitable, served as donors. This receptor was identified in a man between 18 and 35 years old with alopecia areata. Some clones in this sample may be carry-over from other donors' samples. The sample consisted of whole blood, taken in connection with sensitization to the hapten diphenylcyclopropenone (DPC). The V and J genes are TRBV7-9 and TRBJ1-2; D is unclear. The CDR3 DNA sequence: TGTGCCAGCAGCTTAGAGGGAGCAAATGGCTACACCTTC. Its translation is CASSLEGANGYTF.